These 14 T cell receptor beta chains came from one sample sequenced in a study of blood T cell repertoires in COVID-19. Sequencing was performed with immunoSEQ multiplex PCR; in TCRdb, only in-frame clones are kept and a portion is missing. This sample has about 160,000 clones; 90% occur once, and the top ten carry about a sixth. Sequenced input: peripheral blood. The receptors stem from a man aged 60 to 69 with active or convalescent COVID-19.

In DNA, the CDR3 is TGTGCCAGCACCCGGATAGGGGTAGGGGTTGAAGCTTTCTTT. It encodes CASTRIGVGVEAFF. The chain is built from TRBV19 and TRBJ1-1, with D perhaps TRBD1 (5 bases). The CDR3 totals 14 residues. Trimming took off 9 bases at V and 7 bases at J, with 21 bases between the two ends. Germline loops: CDR1 LNHDA, CDR2 SQIVND (reference sequence).

The rearrangement uses TRBV3-1 (or the pseudogene TRBV3-2) and TRBJ2-1; TRBD1 matches 7 bases. V gave up 2 bases and J gave up 6 bases; unmatched junction bases: 4. CDR1 LGHDT and CDR2 YNNKEL come from the germline V gene (reference sequence). The CDR3 consists of 14 residues. CDR3 bases: TGTGCCAGCAGCCAAAGAACAGGGGCCAATGAGCAGTTCTTC. Protein sequence: CASSQRTGANEQFF.

The chain links TRBV3-1 (or the pseudogene TRBV3-2) to TRBJ2-2; 11 nucleotides line up with TRBD2. CDR3 length: 18 amino acids. The germline gives CDR1 LGHDT, CDR2 YNNKEL (reference sequence). V lost 3 bases to trimming and J lost 3 bases; unmatched junction nucleotides: 9. The CDR3 region is CASSQTPRLAGHTGELFF. CDR3 coding DNA: TGTGCCAGCAGCCAGACCCCACGACTAGCGGGGCACACCGGGGAGCTGTTTTTT.

Here the CDR3 DNA reads TGTGCCAGCAGCTTACAGGGGAGGCACACTGAAGCTTTCTTT. Translated, it gives CASSLQGRHTEAFF. The J gene is TRBJ1-1, the V gene TRBV5-4, with 7 bases that match TRBD1. Germline CDR1 is SGHNT and CDR2 is YYREEE (reference sequence). The CDR3 covers 14 residues. J lost 3 bases, V lost 2 bases, and 4 bases had no gene match. Using reference TRBV5-4 and TRBJ1-1 for the parts outside the CDR3, the full variable domain is ETGVTQSPTHLIKTRGQQVTLRCSSQSGHNTVSWYQQALGQGPQFIFQYYREEENGRGNFPPRFSGLQFPNYSSELNVNALELDDSALYLCASSLQGRHTEAFFGQGTRLTVV.

This chain connects TRBV28 to TRBJ1-2; 7 positions match TRBD1. V trimming: 5 bases; J trimming: 4 bases; junction bases outside the gene matches: 7. The CDR3 contains 14 residues. The germline V gene has CDR1 MDHEN and CDR2 SYDVKM. CDR3 protein: CASSPQDRFYGYTF. The DNA for the CDR3 is TGTGCCAGCAGTCCACAGGACAGGTTCTATGGCTACACCTTC.

The rearrangement joins TRBV30 to TRBJ1-1; no reliable D call. CDR1 and CDR2 from the germline V gene are GTSNPN and SVGIG (reference sequence). The CDR3 extends over 12 amino acids. Trimming stripped 4 bases from V and 0 bases from J, with 6 bases between. This CDR3 is CAWTLVNTEAFF. The CDR3 region has the DNA TGTGCCTGGACCTTAGTGAACACTGAAGCTTTCTTT. The whole variable domain, filled in from reference TRBV30 and TRBJ1-1, reads SQTIHQWPATLVQPVGSPLSLECTVEGTSNPNLYWYRQAAGRGLQLLFYSVGIGQISSEVPQNLSASRPQDRQFILSSKKLLLSDSGFYLCAWTLVNTEAFFGQGTRLTVV.

V is TRBV19 and J is TRBJ2-2, with 8 bases aligning to TRBD1. Germline V gene sequence: CDR1 LNHDA, CDR2 SQIVND (reference sequence). The CDR3 spans 16 residues. The ends lost 7 bases at V and 2 bases at J; junction bases unmatched: 9. The CDR3 coding sequence is TGTGCCAGTACCCCGCTTGGACAGGGAAACACCGGGGAGCTGTTTTTT. Protein: CASTPLGQGNTGELFF. Full variable domain (rest looked up from reference TRBV19 and TRBJ2-2): DGGITQSPKYLFRKEGQNVTLSCEQNLNHDAMYWYRQDPGQGLRLIYYSQIVNDFQKGDIAEGYSVSREKKESFPLTVTSAQKNPTAFYLCASTPLGQGNTGELFFGEGSRLTVL.

This chain connects TRBV28 to TRBJ1-2, with a tentative D call TRBD1 (6 bases). V lost 7 bases and J lost 8, with 14 bases in between. The CDR3 covers 12 residues. Germline-derived CDR1 and CDR2 are MDHEN and SYDVKM. CDR3 in DNA: TGTGCCAGCACTACAGGGTCTCGGGGCTACACCTTC. This codes for CASTTGSRGYTF.

This sequence joins TRBV7-9 and TRBJ2-3, with a tentative D call TRBD2 (6 bases). Germline V gives CDR1 SEHNR, CDR2 FQNEAQ (reference sequence). V lost 5 bases, J lost 0 bases, and 12 bases lay in between. CDR3 length equals 15 residues. CDR3 region: CASSAWRDSTDTQYF. CDR3 nucleotides: TGTGCCAGCAGCGCCTGGCGGGATAGCACAGATACGCAGTATTTT.

This clone appeared once. The chain recombines TRBV6-6 with TRBJ1-5; 8 bases fit TRBD1. The V gene end was trimmed by 5 bases and the J gene end by 2 bases; junction bases not matched to a gene: 14. The CDR3 spans 18 residues. The germline V gene encodes CDR1 MNHNY and CDR2 SVGAGI (reference sequence). CDR3 region: CASSRYNPGQGGNQPQHF. DNA of the CDR3: TGTGCCAGCAGTCGATACAACCCCGGACAGGGAGGCAATCAGCCCCAGCATTTT.

The V and J genes are TRBV7-8 and TRBJ1-5, with 11 positions matching TRBD1. With 2 bases clipped from V and 4 bases from J, the junction kept 4 bases outside the gene matches. CDR3 length: 16 amino acids. Germline CDR1 is SGHVS and CDR2 is FQNEAQ. The CDR3, as DNA: TGTGCCAGCAGCTTAAGGACAGGGGGCGGGAATCAGCCCCAGCATTTT. This codes for CASSLRTGGGNQPQHF.

This chain joins TRBV3-1 (or the pseudogene TRBV3-2) and TRBJ2-5, with 7 bases identical to TRBD1. CDR1 is LGHDT and CDR2 is YNNKEL in the germline V gene (reference sequence). The CDR3 runs to 13 residues. The J segment lost 6 bases and the V segment lost 4 bases, leaving 5 bases of the junction unmatched. The DNA of the CDR3 is TGTGCCAGCAGCCCAGGACAGGTCAAGACCCAGTACTTC. This gives the protein CASSPGQVKTQYF.

The CDR3 reads CASSLGPDREVEQYF. The CDR3 DNA reads TGCGCCAGCAGCTTGGGTCCGGACAGGGAAGTAGAGCAGTACTTC. The chain carries TRBV5-1 and TRBJ2-7; 8 bases line up with TRBD1. Germline CDR1 reads SGHRS; CDR2 reads YFSETQ. The CDR3 spans 15 residues. Trimming removed 0 bases from V and 7 bases from J; junction bases left unmatched: 9.

The V call is TRBV2, the J call TRBJ2-5; 13 bases are a match to TRBD2. Germline CDR1 SNHLY, CDR2 FYNNEI. Losses at the gene ends were 5 bases for V and 3 bases for J; bases not matched to a gene: 6. CDR3 length equals 16 residues. The DNA for the CDR3 is TGTGCCAGCAGTATGCAGACTAGCGGGGGGAAAGAGACCCAGTACTTC. It is translated as CASSMQTSGGKETQYF.